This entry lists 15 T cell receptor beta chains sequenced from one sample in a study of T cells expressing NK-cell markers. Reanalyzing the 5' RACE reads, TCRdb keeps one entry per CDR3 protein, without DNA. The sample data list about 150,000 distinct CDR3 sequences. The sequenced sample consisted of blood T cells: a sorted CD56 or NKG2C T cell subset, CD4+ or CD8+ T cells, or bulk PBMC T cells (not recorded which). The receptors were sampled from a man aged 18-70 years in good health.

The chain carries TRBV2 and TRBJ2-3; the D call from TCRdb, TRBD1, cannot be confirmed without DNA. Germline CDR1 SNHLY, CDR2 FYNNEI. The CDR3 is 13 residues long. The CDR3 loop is CAILQGIPDTQYF. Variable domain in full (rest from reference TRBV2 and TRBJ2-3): EPEVTQTPSHQVTQMGQEVILRCVPISNHLYFYWYRQILGQKVEFLVSFYNNEISEKSEIFDDQFSVERPDGSNFTLKIRSTKLEDSAMYFCAILQGIPDTQYFGPGTRLTVL.

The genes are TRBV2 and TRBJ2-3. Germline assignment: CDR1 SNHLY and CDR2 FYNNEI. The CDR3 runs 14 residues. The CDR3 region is CASSEYRNTDTQYF. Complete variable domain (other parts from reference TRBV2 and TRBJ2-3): EPEVTQTPSHQVTQMGQEVILRCVPISNHLYFYWYRQILGQKVEFLVSFYNNEISEKSEIFDDQFSVERPDGSNFTLKIRSTKLEDSAMYFCASSEYRNTDTQYFGPGTRLTVL.

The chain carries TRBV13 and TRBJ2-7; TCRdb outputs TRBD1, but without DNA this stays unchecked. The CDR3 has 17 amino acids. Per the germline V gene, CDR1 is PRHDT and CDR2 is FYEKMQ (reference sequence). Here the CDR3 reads CASSHGIRTGSSYEQYF. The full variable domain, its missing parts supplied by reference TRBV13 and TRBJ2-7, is AAGVIQSPRHLIKEKRETATLKCYPIPRHDTVYWYQQGPGQDPQFLISFYEKMQSDKGSIPDRFSAQQFSDYHSELNMSSLELGDSALYFCASSHGIRTGSSYEQYFGPGTRLTVT.

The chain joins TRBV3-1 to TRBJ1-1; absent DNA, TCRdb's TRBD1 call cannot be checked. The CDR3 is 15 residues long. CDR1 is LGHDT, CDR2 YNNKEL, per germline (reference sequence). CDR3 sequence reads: CASSQVNAGWTEAFF.

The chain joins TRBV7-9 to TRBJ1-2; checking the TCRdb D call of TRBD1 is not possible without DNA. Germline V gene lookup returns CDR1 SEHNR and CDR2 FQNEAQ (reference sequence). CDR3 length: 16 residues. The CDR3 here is CASSARDRGPDYGYTF.

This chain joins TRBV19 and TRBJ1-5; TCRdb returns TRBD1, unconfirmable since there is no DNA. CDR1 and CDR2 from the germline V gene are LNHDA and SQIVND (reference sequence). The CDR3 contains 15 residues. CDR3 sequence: CASSSYDRSNQPQHF.

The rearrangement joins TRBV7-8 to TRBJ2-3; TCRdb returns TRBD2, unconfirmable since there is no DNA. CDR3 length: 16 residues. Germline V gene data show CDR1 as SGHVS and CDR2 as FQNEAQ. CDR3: CASSILAGGPANTQYF.

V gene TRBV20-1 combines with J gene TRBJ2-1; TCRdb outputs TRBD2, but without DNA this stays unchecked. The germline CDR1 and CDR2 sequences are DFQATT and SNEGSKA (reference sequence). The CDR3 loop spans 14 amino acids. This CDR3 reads CSAGTSDSYNEQFF.

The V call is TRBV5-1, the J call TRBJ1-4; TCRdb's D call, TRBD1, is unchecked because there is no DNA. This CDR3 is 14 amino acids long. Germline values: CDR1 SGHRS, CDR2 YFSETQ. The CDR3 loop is CASSPGTVREKLFF. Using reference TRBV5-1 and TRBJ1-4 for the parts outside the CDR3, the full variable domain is KAGVTQTPRYLIKTRGQQVTLSCSPISGHRSVSWYQQTPGQGLQFLFEYFSETQRNKGNFPGRFSGRQFSNSRSEMNVSTLELGDSALYLCASSPGTVREKLFFGSGTQLSVL.

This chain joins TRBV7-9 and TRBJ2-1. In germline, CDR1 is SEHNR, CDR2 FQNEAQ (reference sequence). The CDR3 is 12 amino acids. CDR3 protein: CASSLRFDEQFF.

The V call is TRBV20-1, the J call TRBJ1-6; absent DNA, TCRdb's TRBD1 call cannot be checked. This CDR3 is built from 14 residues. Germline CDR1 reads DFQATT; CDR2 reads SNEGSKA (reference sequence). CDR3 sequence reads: CSAQLGTESSPLHF.

The CDR3 reads CASSLSRPAYWNEQFF. The chain recombines TRBV27 with TRBJ2-1; the D call of TRBD2 rests on TCRdb alone, since no DNA is present to check it. The germline CDR1 and CDR2 sequences are MNHEY and SMNVEV (reference sequence). The CDR3 has 16 amino acids.

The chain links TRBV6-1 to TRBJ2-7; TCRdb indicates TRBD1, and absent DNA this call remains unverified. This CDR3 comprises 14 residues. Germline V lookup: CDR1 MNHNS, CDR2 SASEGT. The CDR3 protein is CASRETGRGYEQYF.

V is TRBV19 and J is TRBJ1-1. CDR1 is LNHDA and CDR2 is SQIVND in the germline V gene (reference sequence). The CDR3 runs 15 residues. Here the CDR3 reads CASSRPELGDTEAFF.

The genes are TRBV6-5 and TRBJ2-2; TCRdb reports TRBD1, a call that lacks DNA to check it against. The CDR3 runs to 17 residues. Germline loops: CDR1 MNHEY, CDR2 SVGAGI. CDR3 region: CASSYSKQGPNTGELFF.